The TCR beta chain described here comes from a study of neoadjuvant anti-PD-1 for oral cavity cancer. About the research overall: Patients without progression got a fourth dose around day 43.

Produced via immunoSEQ multiplex PCR; TCRdb's table is partial and in-frame only. This sample yields 50,000 to 65,000 clones, of which roughly 80% are seen a single time; just over 2.5% belongs to the top ten. Sample: PBMCs, taken before nivolumab (anti-PD-1) treatment. This receptor was obtained from a person between 40 and 85 years old with oral cavity squamous cell carcinoma.

The CDR3 is CASSATQLAKNIQYF. Here the CDR3 DNA reads TGTGCCAGCAGCGCGACCCAACTAGCCAAAAACATTCAGTACTTC. V gene TRBV7-9 combines with J gene TRBJ2-4; D is unresolved. V was trimmed by 5 bases and J by 0 bases, leaving 11 bases between them. CDR3 size: 15 residues. From germline, CDR1 is SEHNR and CDR2 FQNEAQ (reference sequence).